This TCR beta chain stems from a study of technical replicates of blood from several donors. Only in-frame clones appear in the TCRdb table, and some are missing; sequencing was by immunoSEQ multiplex PCR. Among approximately 76,000 clones listed, 97% were seen once. This CDR3 region has 17 residues. V was clipped by 3 bases and J by 7 bases; unmatched bases: 18. CDR1 GTSNPN and CDR2 SVGIG come from the germline V gene (reference sequence). The chain uses TRBV30 and TRBJ1-5, with TRBD1 matching over 7 bases. The sequencing sample was made of T cells isolated from PBMCs. This TCR was sampled from a human donor in good health. CDR3 residues: CAWRPTLAGTDRQPQHF. CDR3 DNA sequence: TGTGCCTGGAGGCCAACCTTGGCAGGCACGGACAGGCAGCCCCAGCATTTT.